This entry lists 23 T cell receptor beta chains sequenced from one sample in a study of OX40 agonist ivuxolimab in advanced cancers. Generated by immunoSEQ multiplex PCR, the TCRdb table keeps only in-frame clones and is missing some. This repertoire shows more than 35,000 clones, roughly 84% found once; its top ten account for 15%. The sample here was CD4+ or CD8+ T cells sorted from blood, taken in a trial of the OX40 agonist ivuxolimab. The receptors come from an adult with an advanced solid tumor such as melanoma, head and neck, liver or kidney cancer.

The rearrangement uses TRBV28 and TRBJ2-7; 7 bases line up with TRBD2. CDR1 and CDR2 (germline): MDHEN, SYDVKM. The CDR3 has 14 amino acids. V shed 6 bases, J shed 4 bases, and the junction held 9 bases outside the gene matches. In nucleotides, the CDR3 is TGTGCCAGCAGAACACCGGGAGGCTTATACGAGCAGTACTTC. It yields the protein CASRTPGGLYEQYF.

This clone was seen just once. The chain recombines TRBV11-3 with TRBJ2-1; 11 bases map to TRBD2. Per the germline V gene, CDR1 is SGHNT and CDR2 is YENEEA. The J segment lost 7 bases and the V segment lost 2 bases, leaving 4 bases of the junction unmatched. The CDR3 runs 15 residues. The CDR3 spells CASSLPSGRKNEQFF. The CDR3 DNA reads as TGTGCCAGCAGCTTACCTAGCGGGAGGAAGAATGAGCAGTTCTTC.

This rearrangement joins TRBV28 to TRBJ2-5; D could derive from TRBD1 or TRBD2 (5 bases each). This CDR3 is 14 amino acids long. Trimming removed 5 bases from V and 2 bases from J, with 12 bases in between. CDR1 and CDR2 (germline): MDHEN, SYDVKM. CDR3 in amino acids: CASSRDGLQETQYF. The DNA for the CDR3 is TGTGCCAGCAGTCGGGACGGCCTACAAGAGACCCAGTACTTC.

This chain uses TRBV27 with TRBJ2-2, with D possibly matching TRBD2 (6 bases). Germline assignment: CDR1 MNHEY and CDR2 SMNVEV (reference sequence). V lost 3 bases to trimming and J lost 5 bases, with 10 bases between them. CDR3 length equals 14 residues. The CDR3 bases are TGTGCCAGCAGTTTTCCTGGGGGGACCGGGGAGCTGTTTTTT. Protein sequence: CASSFPGGTGELFF.

The V and J genes are TRBV28 and TRBJ1-2, with D possibly TRBD1 on 6 matching bases. CDR3 size: 14 residues. Trimming removed 6 bases from V and 5 bases from J, with 16 bases in between. Per the germline V gene, CDR1 is MDHEN and CDR2 is SYDVKM. The CDR3 DNA is TGTGCCAGCAGCCCCGGGACATCCGGTTATGGCTACACCTTC. Amino acids: CASSPGTSGYGYTF.

The chain combines TRBV5-4 with TRBJ1-5, with TRBD1 identical over 9 bases. The germline CDR1 and CDR2 sequences are SGHNT and YYREEE (reference sequence). Losses at the gene ends were 3 bases for V and 7 bases for J; bases not matched to a gene: 8. The CDR3 is 15 residues long. The CDR3 loop reads CASSSDRGSGQPQHF. The DNA of the CDR3 is TGTGCCAGCAGCTCGGACAGGGGCTCGGGACAGCCCCAGCATTTT.

As for this clone: Other DNA sequences in the sample encode the same CDR3. The chain employs TRBV27 and TRBJ2-7; 10 bases align to TRBD1. Germline V gene lookup returns CDR1 MNHEY and CDR2 SMNVEV (reference sequence). The CDR3 has 16 amino acids. V shed 5 bases, J shed 4 bases, and the junction held 11 bases outside the gene matches. In nucleotides, the CDR3 is TGTGCCAGCAGTCAGTCACCCGGGACAGGGGTTTACGAGCAGTACTTC. It codes for CASSQSPGTGVYEQYF.

The chain has TRBV11-2 and TRBJ2-7; D gene unclear. The V gene's germline CDR1 is SGHAT and CDR2 FQNNGV. V lost 1 base and J 2 bases, leaving 9 bases between the germline ends. This CDR3 is built from 14 residues. This CDR3 reads CASSLGAGPYEQYF. The CDR3 region has the DNA TGTGCCAGCAGCTTAGGAGCAGGCCCCTACGAGCAGTACTTC.

This clone was seen a few times. The J gene is TRBJ2-5, the V gene TRBV4-1, with 11 positions matching TRBD2. The CDR3 totals 17 residues. V lost 1 base and J lost 1; bases outside the gene matches: 5. Germline values: CDR1 MGHRA, CDR2 YSYEKL. CDR3 DNA sequence: TGCGCCAGCAGCCAAGGAGCTAGCGGGAGGTCCCAAGAGACCCAGTACTTC. Amino acids: CASSQGASGRSQETQYF.

This rearrangement joins TRBV6-5 to TRBJ2-7; D remains ambiguous. The CDR3 is made up of 12 amino acids. The germline V and J ends were trimmed by 2 bases and 0 bases, with 2 bases remaining between them. Germline V gene lookup returns CDR1 MNHEY and CDR2 SVGAGI. This chain's CDR3 is CASSYPSYEQYF. The CDR3 nucleotides are TGTGCCAGCAGTTACCCCTCCTACGAGCAGTACTTC.

The rearrangement links TRBV15 to TRBJ2-7, with 8 bases aligning to TRBD2. V lost 8 bases and J lost 3; bases outside the gene matches: 9. Germline V lookup: CDR1 LNHNV, CDR2 YYDKDF (reference sequence). This CDR3 region has 14 residues. The CDR3 DNA reads as TGTGCCACCCGGAGCGAGCGGGAGAGCTACGAGCAGTACTTC. Its protein product is CATRSERESYEQYF.

As regards this clone: Other DNA sequences in the same sample also yield this CDR3. The chain is built from TRBV6-5 and TRBJ1-2, with TRBD1 matching 9 bases. Germline CDR1 MNHEY, CDR2 SVGAGI. CDR3 length equals 15 residues. The V gene end was trimmed by 6 bases and the J gene end by 2 bases; junction bases not matched to a gene: 7. For the CDR3, the DNA is TGTGCCAGCAGGACGGGACAGGGCCCCAACTATGGCTACACCTTC. Translating it yields CASRTGQGPNYGYTF.

This chain connects TRBV9 to TRBJ1-3, with D possibly matching TRBD1 (5 bases). The germline gives CDR1 SGDLS, CDR2 YYNGEE. There are 18 residues in the CDR3. V shed 10 bases and J shed 1 base, with 27 bases lying between them. CDR3 residues: CAGPGTGSVGGSGNTIYF. Here the CDR3 DNA reads TGTGCCGGTCCCGGAACAGGATCGGTTGGTGGGTCTGGAAACACCATATATTTT.

This clone was detected only once. The chain carries TRBV21-1 and TRBJ2-7. TRBV21-1 is tagged as a pseudogene. The CDR3 runs to 11 residues. The CDR3 nucleotides read TGTGCCAGCGGGGTTCTCTACGAGCAGTACTTC. Protein sequence: CASGVLYEQYF.

The rearrangement joins TRBV4-1 to TRBJ2-5; D is possibly TRBD2 (5 bases). The CDR3 has 15 amino acids. Germline CDR1 MGHRA, CDR2 YSYEKL. V dropped 0 bases and J dropped 5 bases, with 13 bases sitting between them. As DNA, the CDR3 is TGCGCCAGCAGCCAAGATGATACTAGAAAGGAGACCCAGTACTTC. This translates into CASSQDDTRKETQYF.

J is TRBJ2-2 and V is TRBV7-6; D gene unclear. V dropped 2 bases and J dropped 6 bases, with 4 bases sitting between them. Germline loops: CDR1 SGHVS, CDR2 FNYEAQ. The CDR3 covers 12 residues. The DNA for the CDR3 is TGTGCCAGCAGCTTATGGGCCGGGGAGCTGTTTTTT. Translating it yields CASSLWAGELFF.

The chain has TRBV5-1 and TRBJ2-6; perhaps TRBD2 as D (6 bases). V was pared by 2 bases and J by 4 bases, with 10 bases between. CDR3 length: 15 amino acids. CDR1 and CDR2 from the germline V gene are SGHRS and YFSETQ. CDR3 coding DNA: TGCGCCAGCAGCTTCGGCGGGATAGGGGCCAACGTCCTGACTTTC. Translation: CASSFGGIGANVLTF.

This chain joins TRBV2 and TRBJ2-7; 9 nucleotides agree with TRBD1. The germline gives CDR1 SNHLY, CDR2 FYNNEI. This CDR3 contains 16 residues. Germline trimming cut 5 bases from V and 2 bases from J; bases unmatched to any gene: 10. The CDR3 DNA reads TGTGCCAGCAGTTCCCGGGACAGGGAATTCCCCTACGAGCAGTACTTC. As protein: CASSSRDREFPYEQYF.

This clone has a single count. The rearrangement links TRBV19 to TRBJ2-5; TRBD2 is a possible D gene (6 bases). V was pared by 5 bases and J by 5 bases, with 15 bases between. The CDR3 length is 14 residues. Germline CDR1 reads LNHDA; CDR2 reads SQIVND (reference sequence). The CDR3 bases are TGTGCCAGTAGTCCCACGGGGGTCCGGGAGACCCAGTACTTC. Translated, it gives CASSPTGVRETQYF.

This rearrangement joins TRBV19 to TRBJ2-1; D possibly corresponds to TRBD2 (6 bases). V was pared by 3 bases and J by 4 bases, with 13 bases between. CDR1 and CDR2 from the germline V gene are LNHDA and SQIVND (reference sequence). CDR3 length equals 15 residues. Here the CDR3 DNA reads TGTGCCAGTAGTATTAGTGGGGGGTATTACAATGAGCAGTTCTTC. Its translation is CASSISGGYYNEQFF. Full variable domain (rest looked up from reference TRBV19 and TRBJ2-1): DGGITQSPKYLFRKEGQNVTLSCEQNLNHDAMYWYRQDPGQGLRLIYYSQIVNDFQKGDIAEGYSVSREKKESFPLTVTSAQKNPTAFYLCASSISGGYYNEQFFGPGTRLTVL.

V is TRBV5-1 and J is TRBJ2-1; 8 nucleotides align to TRBD2. CDR1 is SGHRS and CDR2 is YFSETQ in the germline V gene. Trimming took 4 bases from V and 7 from J; bases not matched to a gene: 10. The CDR3 extends over 15 amino acids. The CDR3 reads CASSPYPGGRNEQFF. The DNA for the CDR3 is TGCGCCAGCAGCCCCTATCCGGGGGGGCGAAATGAGCAGTTCTTC.

This clone was seen only a few times. V and J are TRBV7-9 and TRBJ1-2; tentative D call: TRBD1 (6 bases). Trimming stripped 1 base from V and 8 bases from J, with 14 bases between. The germline CDR1 and CDR2 sequences are SEHNR and FQNEAQ (reference sequence). This CDR3 is 14 amino acids long. The CDR3 DNA sequence: TGTGCCAGCAGCTTAGAAAGGCAGGGGCAAGGCTACACCTTC. Translating it yields CASSLERQGQGYTF.

The chain uses TRBV27 and TRBJ2-1; 8 bases are shared with TRBD1. CDR3 size: 16 residues. V shed 5 bases, J shed 9 bases, and the junction held 15 bases outside the gene matches. Per germline, CDR1 MNHEY and CDR2 SMNVEV (reference sequence). The CDR3: CASSPTSGTGIAEQFF. The CDR3 DNA is TGTGCCAGCAGTCCGACCTCAGGGACAGGCATAGCTGAGCAGTTCTTC.